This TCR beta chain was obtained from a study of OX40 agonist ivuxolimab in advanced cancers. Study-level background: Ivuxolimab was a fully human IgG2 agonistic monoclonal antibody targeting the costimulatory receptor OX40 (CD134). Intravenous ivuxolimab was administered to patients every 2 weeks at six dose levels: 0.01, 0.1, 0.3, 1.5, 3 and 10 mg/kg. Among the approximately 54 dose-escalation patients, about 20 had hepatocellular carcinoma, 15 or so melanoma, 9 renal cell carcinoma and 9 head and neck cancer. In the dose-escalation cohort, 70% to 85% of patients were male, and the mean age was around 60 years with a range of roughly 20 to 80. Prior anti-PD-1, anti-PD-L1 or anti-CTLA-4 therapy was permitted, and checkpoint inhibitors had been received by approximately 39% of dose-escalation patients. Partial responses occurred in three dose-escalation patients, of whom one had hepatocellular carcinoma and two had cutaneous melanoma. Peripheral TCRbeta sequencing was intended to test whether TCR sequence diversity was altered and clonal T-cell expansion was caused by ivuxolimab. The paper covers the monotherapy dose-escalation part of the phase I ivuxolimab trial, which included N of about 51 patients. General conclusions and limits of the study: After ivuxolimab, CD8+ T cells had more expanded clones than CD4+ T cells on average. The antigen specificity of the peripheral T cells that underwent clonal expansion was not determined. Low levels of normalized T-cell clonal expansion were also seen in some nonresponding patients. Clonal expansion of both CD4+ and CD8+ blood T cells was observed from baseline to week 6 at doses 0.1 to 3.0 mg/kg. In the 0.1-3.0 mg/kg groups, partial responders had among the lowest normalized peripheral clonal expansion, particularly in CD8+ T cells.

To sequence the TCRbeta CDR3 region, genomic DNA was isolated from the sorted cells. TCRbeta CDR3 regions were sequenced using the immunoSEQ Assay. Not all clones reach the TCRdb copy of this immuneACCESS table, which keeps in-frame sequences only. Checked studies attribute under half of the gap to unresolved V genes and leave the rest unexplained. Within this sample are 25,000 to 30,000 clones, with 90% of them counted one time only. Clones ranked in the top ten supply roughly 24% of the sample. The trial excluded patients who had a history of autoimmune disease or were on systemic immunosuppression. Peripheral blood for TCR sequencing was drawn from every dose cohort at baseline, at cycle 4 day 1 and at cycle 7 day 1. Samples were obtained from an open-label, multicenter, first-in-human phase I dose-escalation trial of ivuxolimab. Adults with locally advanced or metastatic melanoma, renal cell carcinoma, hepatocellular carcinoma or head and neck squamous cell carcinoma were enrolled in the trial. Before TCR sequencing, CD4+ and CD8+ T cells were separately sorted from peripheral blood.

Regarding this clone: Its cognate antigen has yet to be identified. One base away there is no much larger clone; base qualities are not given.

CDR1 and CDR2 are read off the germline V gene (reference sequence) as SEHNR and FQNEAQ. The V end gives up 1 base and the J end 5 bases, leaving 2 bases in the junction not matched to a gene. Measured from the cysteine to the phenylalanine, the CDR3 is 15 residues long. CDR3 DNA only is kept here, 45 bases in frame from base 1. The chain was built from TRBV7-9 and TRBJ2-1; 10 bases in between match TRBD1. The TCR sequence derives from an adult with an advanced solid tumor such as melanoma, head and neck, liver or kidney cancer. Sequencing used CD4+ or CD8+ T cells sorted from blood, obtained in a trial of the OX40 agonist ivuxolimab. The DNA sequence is TGTGCCAGCAGCTTAGGCGGACAGGGGGACAATGAGCAGTTCTTC. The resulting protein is CASSLGGQGDNEQFF.